This TCR beta chain was sequenced during a study of T cell clusters in autoimmune cytopenias. Notes on the study in general: Primary autoimmune cytopenia patients seemingly lacked the physiological T cell clusters found in healthy donors. TRB repertoire shifts in secondary cytopenia and chronic lymphocytic leukemia mostly reflected lymphoma, not autoimmunity.

The CDR3 consists of 13 residues. TRB was amplified from roughly 250 ng of peripheral blood genomic DNA per sample. A remark on this clonotype: The antigen is unknown.

Multiplex touch-down PCR amplified TRB using TRB-A and TRB-B pools in one tube. TCRdb re-called the multiplex PCR reads and catalogs CDR3 proteins one per entry, DNA excluded. The sample includes 15,000 or so distinct CDR3 sequences. The source is a human donor with an autoimmune cytopenia or autoimmune hepatitis (not recorded which). The chain couples TRBV12-3 or TRBV12-4 to TRBJ1-2; without DNA, the TCRdb call of TRBD1 cannot be checked. Sequenced material: peripheral blood. The CDR3 spells CASSEDRVDGYTF.